Listed here is a single T cell receptor beta chain. The antigen is undetermined. The sample belongs to a study of CXCR3-negative and CXCR3-positive naive CD8 T cells. CD8+ T cell subsets were each sorted in triplicate, 300,000 cells apiece. Naivety in CD8+ T cells corresponded to a CD45RO-CCR7+CD27+CD95- phenotype. UMI-tagged TRB cDNA libraries were built via 5' RACE. TCRdb reanalyzed the 5' RACE reads, giving one entry per CDR3 protein sequence and no DNA. The sample data list 45,000 to 65,000 distinct CDR3 sequences. Whole-study results and caveats: Fresh PBMCs served for most assays, and CXCR3 expression fell partially after cryopreservation. Memory, not naive, CXCR3-negative and CXCR3-positive cells differed in TRBV-TRBJ usage.

The germline CDR1 and CDR2 sequences are SEHNR and FQNEAQ (reference sequence). This CDR3 has 15 amino acids. The sequenced material came from naive CXCR3- CD8+ T cells from blood. Subset in this sample: CD45RO-CCR7+CD27+CD95- naive CD8+ T cells lacking CXCR3 (TNR3-). V and J are TRBV7-9 and TRBJ2-3; TCRdb returns TRBD1, unconfirmable since there is no DNA. The sequence was collected from a human donor in good health. Some clones in this sample may be carry-over from other donors' samples. Here the CDR3 reads CATADGQLGTDTQYF.